This T cell receptor beta chain is drawn from a study of CD8+CD57+ T cells in acquired aplastic anemia. Study at large: Sorted cells (CD4+ and CD8+) yielded DNA amounts that averaged roughly 3.5 ug.

The junction had 5 bases not matched to a gene; V was cut back by 6 bases and J by 3 bases. CDR1 is SNHLY and CDR2 is FYNNEI in the germline V gene. This CDR3 region has 13 residues. The patients chosen for sequencing had shown expansion of CD8+CD57+ cells (detected by flow cytometry). Patients, without exception, had severe acquired aplastic anemia. Among the patients, none had received any therapy at the time of blood sampling. It was genomic DNA that served as the template for profiling TCR beta VDJ and CDR3. MiXCR was run by TCRdb on the reads, yielding one entry per CDR3 protein. This sample has about 170,000 distinct CDR3 sequences, with around 50% found just once.

The chain has TRBV2 and TRBJ2-7; 7 nucleotides agree with TRBD1. The receptor's source is a human donor with aplastic anemia. The sequencing input was sorted CD4+, CD8+, or CD8+CD57+ T cells (not recorded which) from PBMCs. This CDR3 is CASRGTAVYEQYF. The DNA for the CDR3 is TGTGCCAGCAGGGGGACAGCCGTCTACGAGCAGTACTTC.